Sequencing of this T cell receptor (beta chain) was carried out in a study of quantifying T cell responses using KT2 cells. Study context: RNA was reverse transcribed with TCR alpha and beta constant-region primers. Study-level points and caveats: KT2 clone alpha and beta sequence counts scaled linearly with input KT2 cell number.

An oligo carrying a UMI was ligated to the cDNA 3' end. The first PCR ran approximately 4 cycles with an equimolar RC1.1 and RC1.2 beta primer mix. TCRdb ran MiXCR on the UMI-ligation and nested PCR reads and lists one entry per CDR3 protein. The sample lists over 55,000 distinct CDR3 sequences; about 12% were seen once. Trimming at V came to 7 bases and at J to 7 bases, leaving 8 bases not matched to a gene. This CDR3 region has 14 residues. This clonotype was found once. Its antigen is still unknown. The TCR comes from a human donor. The chain recombines TRBV12-3 or TRBV12-4 with TRBJ2-2; TRBD2 agrees at 8 bases. The sequenced material came from PBMCs spiked with cells of the T cell clone KT2. Here the CDR3 DNA reads TGTGCCAGCACGCGGGGGGCCGCCGGCGGGGAGCTGTTTTTT. This gives the protein CASTRGAAGGELFF.